This T cell receptor (beta chain) originates from a study of cytomegalovirus exposure and HLA in healthy donors. Vbeta (60) and Jbeta (13) primers were used in the PCR. Sequencing used immunoSEQ multiplex PCR; TCRdb keeps in-frame clones, though not all of them. The sample contains 200,000 to 300,000 clones, roughly 78% of which appear only once. The CDR3 runs 13 residues. Trimming removed 2 bases from V and 6 bases from J, with 8 bases in between. Germline values: CDR1 SGHAT, CDR2 FQNNGV. Sequenced: PBMCs. The sequence derives from a boy between 10 and 17 years old in good health and CMV-seronegative. The chain couples TRBV11-2 to TRBJ2-1; possible D gene TRBD2, 5 bases. The CDR3 nucleotides are TGTGCCAGCAGCTTAACGGGGATCAATGAGCAGTTCTTC. Encoded protein: CASSLTGINEQFF.